A single sample gave rise to the 17 T cell receptor beta chains below, sequenced in a study of blood T cell repertoires in COVID-19. Only in-frame clones appear in the TCRdb table, and some are missing; sequencing was by immunoSEQ multiplex PCR. The sample holds over 130,000 clones, approximately 84% seen once. The sample consisted of PBMCs or T cells enriched from blood (not recorded which). These receptors were obtained from a woman between 45 and 65 years old with acute COVID-19.

This chain connects TRBV24-1 to TRBJ1-2; 7 nucleotides match TRBD1. The germline CDR1 and CDR2 sequences are KGHDR and SFDVKD. This CDR3 spans 14 amino acids. V shed 4 bases and J 7 bases; nucleotides not matched to a gene: 8. The CDR3 loop is CATSDINDRAGYTF. The CDR3 nucleotides are TGTGCCACCAGTGACATCAATGACAGGGCTGGCTACACCTTC.

The chain joins TRBV30 to TRBJ1-3; the match to TRBD1 covers 7 bases. The CDR3 extends over 15 amino acids. Germline V CDR1 and CDR2: GTSNPN, SVGIG (reference sequence). Trimming at V came to 4 bases and at J to 0 bases, leaving 6 bases not matched to a gene. The CDR3 sequence: CAWTQGQHSGNTIYF. The CDR3 nucleotides read TGTGCCTGGACACAGGGACAGCACTCTGGAAACACCATATATTTT.

This clone was seen only once. V and J are TRBV6-5 and TRBJ1-2; a possible D gene is TRBD1 (6 bases). V shed 6 bases and J shed 8 bases, with 16 bases lying between them. The CDR3 has 13 residues. Germline CDR1 reads MNHEY; CDR2 reads SVGAGI. The CDR3 DNA follows: TGTGCCAGCAGCCCGATCCGGGACACAGGCTACACCTTC. Its translation is CASSPIRDTGYTF.

The V call is TRBV18, the J call TRBJ1-4; D is undetermined. This CDR3 contains 13 residues. The germline V gene encodes CDR1 KGHSH and CDR2 LQKENI. V was cut by 0 bases and J by 7 bases, with 6 bases left in between. CDR3 DNA sequence: TGTGCCAGCTCACCACCTGTCCGTGAAAAACTGTTTTTT. This translates into CASSPPVREKLFF.

The chain couples TRBV5-1 to TRBJ2-3, with 9 bases that match TRBD1. The germline V gene encodes CDR1 SGHRS and CDR2 YFSETQ. Germline trimming cut 4 bases from V and 6 bases from J; bases unmatched to any gene: 12. CDR3 size: 16 residues. The CDR3 is CASSDPRDRESDTQYF. The CDR3 DNA reads as TGCGCCAGCAGCGACCCTCGGGACAGGGAGTCTGATACGCAGTATTTT. The entire variable domain, with the rest obtained from reference TRBV5-1 and TRBJ2-3, is as follows: KAGVTQTPRYLIKTRGQQVTLSCSPISGHRSVSWYQQTPGQGLQFLFEYFSETQRNKGNFPGRFSGRQFSNSRSEMNVSTLELGDSALYLCASSDPRDRESDTQYFGPGTRLTVL.

The chain employs TRBV28 and TRBJ2-7; 8 bases fit TRBD2. This CDR3 is 14 amino acids long. The trim removed 8 bases at V and 2 bases at J, leaving 8 bases unmatched. Germline-derived CDR1 and CDR2 are MDHEN and SYDVKM. CDR3 residues: CASGSGAETYEQYF. In nucleotides, the CDR3 is TGTGCCAGCGGTAGCGGGGCCGAAACCTACGAGCAGTACTTC.

CDR3: CASSLGTGGFSSVGYTF. The CDR3 DNA is TGTGCCAGCAGCTTGGGGACAGGGGGCTTTTCGTCGGTTGGCTACACCTTC. The genes are TRBV7-2 and TRBJ1-2, with 12 bases fitting TRBD1. From germline, CDR1 is SGHTA and CDR2 FQGNSA. The CDR3 is made up of 17 amino acids. The V gene end was trimmed by 3 bases and the J gene end by 7 bases; junction bases not matched to a gene: 12.

V usage is TRBV11-2 and J usage is TRBJ2-3; 10 bases fit TRBD1. The CDR3 has 18 residues. Trimming cost V 2 bases and J 3 bases; bases outside gene matches: 11. The germline V gene has CDR1 SGHAT and CDR2 FQNNGV. CDR3 nucleotide sequence: TGTGCCAGCAGCTTAAATGTACCGGGACAGGGGCAAACAGATACGCAGTATTTT. It specifies CASSLNVPGQGQTDTQYF. The full variable domain, in which reference TRBV11-2 and TRBJ2-3 provide the parts outside the CDR3, is EAGVAQSPRYKIIEKRQSVAFWCNPISGHATLYWYQQILGQGPKLLIQFQNNGVVDDSQLPKDRFSAERLKGVDSTLKIQPAKLEDSAVYLCASSLNVPGQGQTDTQYFGPGTRLTVL.

The chain joins TRBV28 to TRBJ2-2, with a possible D match to TRBD2 (5 bases). With 7 bases removed from V and 3 bases from J, the gap between germline ends came to 12 bases. The CDR3 is 14 residues long. Germline V gene data show CDR1 as MDHEN and CDR2 as SYDVKM. The CDR3 nucleotides are TGTGCCAGCATTAGCGCGGACGACACCGGGGAGCTGTTTTTT. This sequence encodes CASISADDTGELFF.

This chain links TRBV7-3 with TRBJ2-1, with 8 bases fitting TRBD2. The germline V gene encodes CDR1 SGHTA and CDR2 FQGTGA. With 4 bases clipped from V and 3 bases from J, the junction kept 5 bases outside the gene matches. The CDR3 is 15 residues long. DNA of the CDR3: TGTGCCAGCAGCTCGATAGCGGGAAGCTACAATGAGCAGTTCTTC. As protein: CASSSIAGSYNEQFF. Together with reference TRBV7-3 and TRBJ2-1, the CDR3 gives the full variable domain: GAGVSQTPSNKVTEKGKYVELRCDPISGHTALYWYRQSLGQGPEFLIYFQGTGAADDSGLPNDRFFAVRPEGSVSTLKIQRTERGDSAVYLCASSSIAGSYNEQFFGPGTRLTVL.

The chain links TRBV5-1 to TRBJ2-7; 8 positions agree with TRBD2. CDR3 length: 14 residues. The V gene end was trimmed by 4 bases and the J gene end by 2 bases; junction bases not matched to a gene: 5. Germline assignment: CDR1 SGHRS and CDR2 YFSETQ. DNA for the CDR3: TGCGCCAGCAGCACAACTAGCGGACCCTACGAGCAGTACTTC. Translation: CASSTTSGPYEQYF.

The genes are TRBV21-1 and TRBJ2-3; the tabulated D call, TRBD1, remains unverified against the DNA. TRBV21-1 is reported as a pseudogene. This CDR3 region has 15 residues. CDR3 residues: CASSNCKGITDTQYF. The CDR3 region has the DNA TGTGCCAGCAGCAATTGTAAGGGGATCACAGATACGCAGTATTTT.

The chain carries TRBV7-9 and TRBJ1-4, with 7 bases lining up with TRBD1. Trimming at V came to 7 bases and at J to 3 bases, leaving 8 bases not matched to a gene. CDR3 length: 15 amino acids. Germline CDR1 reads SEHNR; CDR2 reads FQNEAQ (reference sequence). For the CDR3, the DNA is TGTGCCAGCAACCACAGGGGAAGGTCTAATGAAAAACTGTTTTTT. Amino acids: CASNHRGRSNEKLFF.

The sample holds a few counts of this clone. This chain uses TRBV7-9 with TRBJ1-2, with 9 bases that match TRBD1. The CDR3 totals 16 residues. CDR1 and CDR2 (germline): SEHNR, FQNEAQ (reference sequence). V was pared by 4 bases and J by 8 bases, with 14 bases of the junction left unmatched. Here the CDR3 DNA reads TGTGCCAGCAGCTCCTCGGGGACAGGGATGGGTATCGGCTACACCTTC. This translates into CASSSSGTGMGIGYTF.

The chain combines TRBV3-1 (or the pseudogene TRBV3-2) with TRBJ2-7; 7 positions match TRBD2. Trimming removed 1 base from V and 4 bases from J; junction bases left unmatched: 7. CDR3 length: 15 amino acids. CDR1 LGHDT and CDR2 YNNKEL come from the germline V gene (reference sequence). The CDR3 spells CASSQGASGVYEQYF. The CDR3 region has the DNA TGTGCCAGCAGCCAAGGTGCTAGCGGAGTTTACGAGCAGTACTTC.

This chain connects TRBV21-1 to TRBJ2-1; the table's D call, TRBD2, has no DNA check behind it. TRBV21-1 has pseudogene status. The CDR3 has 16 residues. CDR3 bases: TGTGCCAGCAGCAAAGCGCTCGGAGTCTCCTACAATGAGCAGTTCTTC. This sequence encodes CASSKALGVSYNEQFF.

V usage is TRBV9 and J usage is TRBJ2-3; D remains ambiguous. CDR3 length: 13 residues. V was trimmed by 3 bases and J by 4 bases, leaving 9 bases between them. CDR1 SGDLS and CDR2 YYNGEE come from the germline V gene. CDR3 DNA sequence: TGTGCCAGCAGCGATTTACTGGCAGATACGCAGTATTTT. It translates to CASSDLLADTQYF.